Following are 18 T cell receptor beta chains from one sample sequenced in a study of neurological immune-mediated disorders (dated by TCRdb to the late 2010s). Library generation was performed with 5' RACE. The run used an Illumina HiSeq 2500. TCRdb applied fastp at Q25 and MiXCR to the public reads, then kept only in-frame beta chains. Each CDR3 protein gets just one entry, which takes the most common genes and DNA from the rows behind it. This sample has 27,000 or so distinct CDR3 sequences in its table, and 3% to 3.5% of those were observed once. The ten top clones hold 7% of the sample. Sequencing was carried out using PBMCs. All receptors derive from a woman in her twenties or thirties with multiple sclerosis.

At least ten counts were recorded for this clonotype. The J gene is TRBJ1-1, the V gene TRBV20-1; D might be TRBD1 (5 bases). This CDR3 comprises 14 residues. V was trimmed by 1 base and J by 1 base, leaving 10 bases between them. Per the germline V gene, CDR1 is DFQATT and CDR2 is SNEGSKA (reference sequence). The DNA of the CDR3 is TGCAGTGCTAGAGTCGTGGGGCCGAACACTGAAGCTTTCTTT. Its protein is CSARVVGPNTEAFF.

This clonotype was picked up many times. The rearrangement uses TRBV27 and TRBJ2-7; D perhaps matches TRBD2 (5 bases). Per the germline V gene, CDR1 is MNHEY and CDR2 is SMNVEV (reference sequence). Trimming took 6 bases from V and 6 from J, leaving 21 bases between them. The CDR3 is 15 residues long. The chain's CDR3 is CASSPMGVGEPEQYF. CDR3 DNA sequence: TGTGCCAGCAGCCCTATGGGAGTTGGAGAGCCCGAGCAGTACTTC.

This clonotype has a count of ten or more. The rearrangement uses TRBV15 and TRBJ2-1, with D possibly TRBD2 on 7 matching bases. The length of the CDR3 is 13 residues. Per the germline V gene, CDR1 is LNHNV and CDR2 is YYDKDF (reference sequence). The V end lost 0 bases, the J end lost 12 bases, and 12 bases lay between the germline ends. The CDR3 sequence is CATSRDRGGGQFF. CDR3 sequence (DNA): TGTGCCACCAGCAGAGATAGGGGGGGCGGGCAGTTCTTC.

There are many counts of this clonotype. The chain uses TRBV4-1 and TRBJ1-1, with TRBD1 as a possible D gene (6 bases). Germline V gene sequence: CDR1 MGHRA, CDR2 YSYEKL. Between the trimmed V and J ends, which lost 4 bases and 2 bases, there was a span of 11 bases. The CDR3 is made up of 14 amino acids. The CDR3 region is CASSRNRANTEAFF. The CDR3, as DNA: TGCGCCAGCAGCCGCAACAGGGCAAACACTGAAGCTTTCTTT.

This clonotype has at least ten counts. The V and J genes are TRBV20-1 and TRBJ2-3, with TRBD2 matching over 14 bases. V dropped 3 bases and J dropped 6; count of bases not matched to a gene: 5. The CDR3 runs to 15 residues. CDR1 is DFQATT and CDR2 is SNEGSKA in the germline V gene (reference sequence). CDR3 region: CSASRGLAGDDTQYF. In DNA, the CDR3 is TGCAGTGCTAGTCGGGGACTAGCGGGAGACGATACGCAGTATTTT.

The table lists this clonotype with a few counts. Given a much more abundant clone one base away, this may be a read error. This chain connects TRBV7-2 to TRBJ2-2; D possibly uses TRBD1 or TRBD2 (5 bases each). The CDR3 length is 12 residues. The germline V gene encodes CDR1 SGHTA and CDR2 FQGNSA. V lost 3 bases to trimming and J lost 16 bases, with 15 bases between them. CDR3: CASSLGTEVRFF. DNA of the CDR3: TGTGCCAGCAGCTTGGGGACGGAAGTTCGGTTTTTT.

Ten or more counts support this clonotype. The chain carries TRBV20-1 and TRBJ1-2; D is perhaps TRBD1 (5 bases). There are 13 residues in the CDR3. Trimming left V 3 bases short and J 7 bases short, with 15 bases between. Germline V gene sequence: CDR1 DFQATT, CDR2 SNEGSKA (reference sequence). The CDR3 spells CSASRQGPSGYTF. DNA for the CDR3: TGCAGTGCTAGCCGGCAGGGACCCTCTGGCTACACCTTC.

The table lists this clonotype with many counts. The chain links TRBV5-1 to TRBJ2-5; D might be TRBD2 (6 bases). Trimming removed 0 bases at V and 6 bases at J, with 15 bases between. This CDR3 is 15 amino acids long. Per the germline V gene, CDR1 is SGHRS and CDR2 is YFSETQ. In nucleotides, the CDR3 is TGCGCCAGCAGCTTGGATGGGGGGTCGGGGCAGACCCAGTACTTC. Its protein product is CASSLDGGSGQTQYF.

This clonotype showed up just a few times. V gene TRBV20-1 combines with J gene TRBJ2-4; D unclear. There are 12 residues in the CDR3. Germline lookup yields CDR1 DFQATT and CDR2 SNEGSKA (reference sequence). Written as DNA, the CDR3 is TGCAGCGGCTTGGAGGCCAAAAACATTCAGTACTTC. This codes for CSGLEAKNIQYF.

This clonotype showed up many times. This chain links TRBV7-9 with TRBJ1-1; TRBD1 might be the D (5 bases). This CDR3 has 14 residues. Trimming pared 1 base from V and 0 bases from J, leaving 6 bases between. From germline, CDR1 is SEHNR and CDR2 FQNEAQ (reference sequence). Here the CDR3 reads CASSLGQMNTEAFF. The CDR3 region has the DNA TGTGCCAGCAGCTTAGGACAGATGAACACTGAAGCTTTCTTT. The complete variable domain, with remaining parts taken from reference TRBV7-9 and TRBJ1-1, reads DTGVSQNPRHKITKRGQNVTFRCDPISEHNRLYWYRQTLGQGPEFLTYFQNEAQLEKSRLLSDRFSAERPKGSFSTLEIQRTEQGDSAMYLCASSLGQMNTEAFFGQGTRLTVV.

This clonotype appeared many times. The chain joins TRBV7-2 to TRBJ2-7; 9 bases agree with TRBD1. Germline-derived CDR1 and CDR2 are SGHTA and FQGNSA. The CDR3 loop spans 17 amino acids. V lost 0 bases and J lost 3; bases outside the gene matches: 9. CDR3 residues: CASSLAPINRGHYEQYF. CDR3 in DNA: TGTGCCAGCAGCTTAGCGCCTATCAACAGGGGGCACTACGAGCAGTACTTC.

This clonotype was seen ten or more times. This chain connects TRBV7-2 to TRBJ2-7, with TRBD2 as a possible D gene (6 bases). V was shortened by 1 base and J by 2 bases, with 6 bases between the two germline ends. Germline CDR1 is SGHTA and CDR2 is FQGNSA. The CDR3 runs to 13 residues. CDR3 in amino acids: CASSLGRAYEQYF. The CDR3 coding sequence is TGTGCCAGCAGCTTAGGGAGGGCCTACGAGCAGTACTTC.

This clonotype has a count of ten or more. V is TRBV6-5 and J is TRBJ2-1, with 8 bases lining up with TRBD1. The CDR3 is 13 amino acids. The germline gives CDR1 MNHEY, CDR2 SVGAGI. Trimming cost V 6 bases and J 10 bases; bases outside gene matches: 8. The CDR3 coding sequence is TGTGCCAGCAGGATGACAGGGGCTATGGAGCAGTTCTTC. Translating gives CASRMTGAMEQFF.

Many counts were recorded for this clonotype. The genes are TRBV18 and TRBJ2-3, with 13 positions matching TRBD2. V shed 0 bases, J shed 4 bases, and the junction held 7 bases outside the gene matches. CDR1 is KGHSH, CDR2 LQKENI, per germline. This CDR3 contains 18 residues. The CDR3 here is CASSPPGLAGPGADTQYF. Here the CDR3 DNA reads TGTGCCAGCTCACCACCGGGACTAGCGGGACCCGGGGCAGATACGCAGTATTTT.

The gene calls are TRBV27 and TRBJ1-5; 7 bases are a match to TRBD1. Germline lookup yields CDR1 MNHEY and CDR2 SMNVEV (reference sequence). J lost 9 bases, V lost 6 bases, and 20 bases had no gene match. CDR3 length: 17 amino acids. The CDR3 is CASSIAGTEEVERPQHF. In nucleotides, the CDR3 is TGTGCCAGCAGCATAGCCGGGACAGAGGAGGTAGAAAGGCCCCAGCATTTT.

This clonotype has a count of ten or more. The chain joins TRBV5-1 to TRBJ2-3; 15 positions match TRBD2. J lost 4 bases, V lost 3 bases, and 3 bases had no gene match. The length of the CDR3 is 16 residues. Looked up from germline, CDR1 is SGHRS and CDR2 is YFSETQ. The DNA for the CDR3 is TGCGCCAGCAGCTCTGGGACTAGCGGGAGGTCAGATACGCAGTATTTT. Translated, it gives CASSSGTSGRSDTQYF.

This rearrangement joins TRBV10-3 to TRBJ2-5; the match to TRBD1 covers 8 bases. V lost 3 bases, J lost 5 bases, and 2 bases stayed unmatched. The germline gives CDR1 ENHRY, CDR2 SYGVKD. This CDR3 has 13 residues. The CDR3 coding sequence is TGTGCCATCAGTGAAAGACAGGGGGAGACCCAGTACTTC. Its translation: CAISERQGETQYF.

This clonotype was counted ten times or more. The chain links TRBV7-9 to TRBJ2-2; a weak D match, TRBD2 (6 bases). Germline CDR1 SEHNR, CDR2 FQNEAQ (reference sequence). The CDR3 consists of 15 residues. Trimming left V 5 bases short and J 6 bases short, with 16 bases between. In nucleotides, the CDR3 is TGTGCCAGCAGCACCCTTGCGGGGTTGGCCGGGGAGCTGTTTTTT. Translation gives CASSTLAGLAGELFF.